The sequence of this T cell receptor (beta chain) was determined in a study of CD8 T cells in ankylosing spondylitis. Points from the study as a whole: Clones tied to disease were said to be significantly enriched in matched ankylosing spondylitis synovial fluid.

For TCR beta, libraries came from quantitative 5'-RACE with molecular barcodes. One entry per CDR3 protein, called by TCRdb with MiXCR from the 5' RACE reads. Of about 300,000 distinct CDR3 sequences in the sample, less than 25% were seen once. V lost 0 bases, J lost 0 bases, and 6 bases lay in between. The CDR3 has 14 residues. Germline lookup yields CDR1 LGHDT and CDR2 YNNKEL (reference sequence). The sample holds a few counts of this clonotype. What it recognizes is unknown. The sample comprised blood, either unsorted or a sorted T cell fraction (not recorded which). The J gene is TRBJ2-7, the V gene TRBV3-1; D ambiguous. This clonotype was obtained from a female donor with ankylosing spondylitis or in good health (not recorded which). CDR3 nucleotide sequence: TGTGCCAGCAGCCAAGATCGGTACTCCTACGAGCAGTACTTC. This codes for CASSQDRYSYEQYF.